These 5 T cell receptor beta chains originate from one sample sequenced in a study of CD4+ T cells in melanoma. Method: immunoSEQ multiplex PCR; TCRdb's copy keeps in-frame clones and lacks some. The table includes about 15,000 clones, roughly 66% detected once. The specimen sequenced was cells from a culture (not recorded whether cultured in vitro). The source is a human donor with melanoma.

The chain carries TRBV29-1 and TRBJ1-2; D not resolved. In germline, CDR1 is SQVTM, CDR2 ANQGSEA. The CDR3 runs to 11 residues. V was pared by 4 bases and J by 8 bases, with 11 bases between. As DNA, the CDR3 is TGCAGCGTTGTCGGTACTATGGGCTACACCTTC. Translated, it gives CSVVGTMGYTF.

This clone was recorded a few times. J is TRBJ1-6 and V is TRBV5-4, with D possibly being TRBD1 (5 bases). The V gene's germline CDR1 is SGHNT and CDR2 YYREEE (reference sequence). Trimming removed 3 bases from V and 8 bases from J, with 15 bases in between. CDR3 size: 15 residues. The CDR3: CASSWQGFRDSPLHF. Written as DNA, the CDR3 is TGTGCCAGCAGCTGGCAGGGTTTTAGAGATTCACCCCTCCACTTT.

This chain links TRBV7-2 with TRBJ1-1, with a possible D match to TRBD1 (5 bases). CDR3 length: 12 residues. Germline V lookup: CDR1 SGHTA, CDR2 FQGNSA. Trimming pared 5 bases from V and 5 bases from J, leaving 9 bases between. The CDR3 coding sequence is TGTGCCAGCAGCCGGGGGTTGACTGAAGCTTTCTTT. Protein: CASSRGLTEAFF.

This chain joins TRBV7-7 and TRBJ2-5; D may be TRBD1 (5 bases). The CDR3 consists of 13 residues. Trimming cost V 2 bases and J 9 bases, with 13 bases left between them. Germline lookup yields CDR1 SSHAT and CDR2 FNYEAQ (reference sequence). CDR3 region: CASSLTGPRAQYF. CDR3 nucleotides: TGTGCCAGCAGCTTAACCGGCCCCAGGGCCCAGTACTTC.

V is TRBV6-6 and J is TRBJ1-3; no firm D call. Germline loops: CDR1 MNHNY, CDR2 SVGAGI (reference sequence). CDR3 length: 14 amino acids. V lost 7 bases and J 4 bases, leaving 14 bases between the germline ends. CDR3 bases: TGTGCCAGCAATGTTCAAGGACGGGGAAACACCATATATTTT. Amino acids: CASNVQGRGNTIYF.